This paragraph reports one TCR beta chain. Its antigen is still unknown. The CDR3 is 13 residues long. Germline V gene sequence: CDR1 MRHNA, CDR2 SNTAGT. Trimming left V 3 bases short and J 6 bases short, with 9 bases between. These data come from a study of cytomegalovirus exposure and HLA in healthy donors. Study-level points and caveats: Reports credit the classifier with highly specific, highly sensitive diagnosis of cytomegalovirus status. As immune exposure information, only CMV serostatus was available.

Vbeta (60) and Jbeta (13) primers were used in the PCR. Source study methods: It was a later analysis that counted roughly 79 million unique TCR beta chains, of which about 10 million were shared. Profiled with immunoSEQ multiplex PCR; TCRdb holds only in-frame clones, not every one. V and J calls and clone size come straight from that table; D and trimming were deduced from the DNA. This table lists approximately 150,000 clones. This sequence joins TRBV6-4 and TRBJ1-5; D not resolved. What was sequenced was PBMCs. This TCR derives from a woman aged 50 to 65 in good health and CMV-seronegative. The CDR3 spells CASSEFGGQPQHF. The CDR3 DNA is TGTGCCAGCAGTGAATTCGGAGGTCAGCCCCAGCATTTT.